Listed here are 13 T cell receptor beta chains from one sample, sequenced in a study of blood T cells in healthy people across ages. Then a second PCR, running roughly 7 to 11 cycles, was carried out with a sample-barcoded 5' primer and a J-beta primer mix. Each CDR3 protein is one row after TCRdb ran MiXCR on the 5' RACE reads. Among some 850,000 distinct CDR3 sequences listed, approximately 24% were seen once. A further study also used this sample, focusing on T cells of mothers and their children.

Sequenced: blood. These receptors were taken from a boy aged 10-17 years in good health.

This clonotype was detected a few times. CDR3 residues: CASSSIRGRLEEQYF. For the CDR3, the DNA is TGTGCCAGCAGCTCCATACGAGGCCGTCTCGAGGAGCAGTACTTC. The chain carries TRBV7-6 and TRBJ2-5; D ambiguous. The CDR3 runs to 15 residues. Germline-derived CDR1 and CDR2 are SGHVS and FNYEAQ. V lost 4 bases and J 11 bases, leaving 23 bases between the germline ends.

The rearrangement joins TRBV7-9 to TRBJ2-1; D is undetermined. TRBJ2-7 explains the end of the DNA better; the J call may be wrong. The CDR3 covers 13 residues. CDR1 is SEHNR, CDR2 FQNEAQ, per germline (reference sequence). The DNA of the CDR3 is TGTGCCAGCAGCTTAGCTCTGACGTCCGAGCAGTACTTC. The encoded protein is CASSLALTSEQYF.

This clonotype was counted a few times. This rearrangement joins TRBV29-1 to TRBJ2-1, with 10 positions matching TRBD2. V dropped 7 bases and J dropped 6; count of bases not matched to a gene: 6. The CDR3 loop spans 13 amino acids. Germline V gene data show CDR1 as SQVTM and CDR2 as ANQGSEA. The CDR3, as DNA: TGCAGCGCAACCGGGACTAGCGTCAATGAGCAGTTCTTC. Encoded protein: CSATGTSVNEQFF.

The sample holds a few counts of this clonotype. The J gene is TRBJ2-7, the V gene TRBV6-5; the match to TRBD2 covers 8 bases. Per germline, CDR1 MNHEY and CDR2 SVGAGI. V lost 2 bases, J lost 2 bases, and 2 bases stayed unmatched. The length of the CDR3 is 14 residues. This CDR3 is CASSYAAGAYEQYF. In DNA form, the CDR3 reads TGTGCCAGCAGTTACGCAGCGGGGGCCTACGAGCAGTACTTC.

The chain combines TRBV12-3 or TRBV12-4 with TRBJ2-5, with 9 positions matching TRBD2. V lost 8 bases, J lost 4 bases, and 8 bases stayed unmatched. The CDR3 is 14 residues long. The DNA of the CDR3 is TGTGCCAGCGCCAGCGGGGGGTCAGTAGAGACCCAGTACTTC. Amino acid sequence: CASASGGSVETQYF.

V and J are TRBV6-1 and TRBJ1-5, with TRBD1 matching over 8 bases. The ends lost 10 bases at V and 0 bases at J; junction bases unmatched: 8. The CDR3 is 15 residues long. In germline, CDR1 is MNHNS, CDR2 SASEGT. The CDR3 DNA reads TGTGCCACCTTGGGGGACAGGTATAGCAATCAGCCCCAGCATTTT. Protein: CATLGDRYSNQPQHF.

CDR3 sequence (DNA): TGTGCTAGTGGTTTGGTATGGGGGAACGAGCAGTACTTC. It translates to CASGLVWGNEQYF. V gene TRBV12-5 combines with J gene TRBJ2-7; D is possibly TRBD1 or TRBD2 (5 bases each). The CDR3 consists of 13 residues. Germline lookup yields CDR1 LGHNT and CDR2 FRNRAP. The V end lost 0 bases, the J end lost 5 bases, and 8 bases lay between the germline ends.

This clonotype was observed a few times. The junction shows a germline mismatch at one end, possibly a read error. This chain joins TRBV5-1 and TRBJ2-3; 9 bases are shared with TRBD1. CDR1 is SGHRS, CDR2 YFSETQ, per germline. This CDR3 is built from 13 residues. CDR3 DNA sequence: TGCGCCAGCAGCTTTGTTGGACAGGGGCCTTTGGATTTT. It codes for CASSFVGQGPLDF.

V usage is TRBV7-9 and J usage is TRBJ1-4; possible D gene TRBD1, 5 bases. The CDR3 contains 16 residues. V lost 1 base, J lost 4 bases, and 13 bases lay in between. The germline CDR1 and CDR2 sequences are SEHNR and FQNEAQ (reference sequence). The DNA of the CDR3 is TGTGCCAGCAGCTTAGGGGACCGGGGCAGTAATGAAAAACTGTTTTTT. This translates into CASSLGDRGSNEKLFF.

This clonotype has just a few counts. The gene calls are TRBV6-5 and TRBJ2-5; D ambiguous. This CDR3 contains 15 residues. Germline CDR1 and CDR2: MNHEY and SVGAGI. V was cut by 5 bases and J by 4 bases, with 17 bases left in between. The CDR3 DNA sequence: TGTGCCAGCAGTCCCCCCAGAGCTTTAGGAGAGACCCAGTACTTC. Protein sequence: CASSPPRALGETQYF.

The rearrangement uses TRBV10-3 and TRBJ2-3; 14 bases fit TRBD2. Trimming cost V 3 bases and J 5 bases; bases outside gene matches: 7. The CDR3 runs 17 residues. Germline CDR1 is ENHRY and CDR2 is SYGVKD. CDR3 amino acids: CAISERLAGGHGDTQYF. CDR3 bases: TGTGCCATCAGTGAACGACTAGCGGGGGGGCACGGAGATACGCAGTATTTT.

This clonotype has only a few counts. V gene TRBV28 combines with J gene TRBJ2-1; a weak D match, TRBD2 (5 bases). Trimming shortened V by 3 bases and J by 10 bases, and 19 bases separated the two germline ends. The CDR3 covers 15 residues. Germline CDR1 MDHEN, CDR2 SYDVKM. The CDR3 reads CASSFSRTGSGEQFF. The CDR3 bases are TGTGCCAGCAGTTTCTCCCGGACTGGATCTGGGGAGCAGTTCTTC.

This clonotype was seen more than once but under ten times. The chain has TRBV3-1 and TRBJ1-1; TRBD1 aligns across 7 bases. This CDR3 has 14 amino acids. The junction had 7 bases not matched to a gene; V was cut back by 5 bases and J by 4 bases. The germline gives CDR1 LGHDT, CDR2 YNNKEL (reference sequence). The CDR3 DNA reads TGTGCCAGCAGCAACGACAGGGTGGGCACTGAAGCTTTCTTT. The encoded protein is CASSNDRVGTEAFF.